A single TCR beta chain is shown here with its context. Its matching antigen is unknown. These data come from a study of T cell responses to AZD1222 COVID-19 vaccine. Study information: The analysis combined second doses at about 4 or about 12 weeks. Regarding the study as a whole: Repertoire sampling occurred only after the peak T cell response. Along spike, vaccine-associated CD4 TCRs were found throughout, with dominance at 160-218 and 743-854.

Repertoires were generated with immunoSEQ multiplex PCR, while TCRdb's copy carries only in-frame clones and drops some. The sample consists of about 140,000 clones, over 75% of them appearing once. This TCR was sampled from an adult in good health. Source: peripheral blood, taken on day 0 of AZD1222 vaccination.

CDR3 nucleotide sequence: TGTGCCAGCAGCCAAGATCGGGCGGGAACCGGGGAGCTGTTTTTT. Translated: CASSQDRAGTGELFF. The chain is built from TRBV4-2 and TRBJ2-2, with a possible D match to TRBD2 (6 bases). The V gene lost 0 bases and the J gene lost 5 bases, with 10 bases spanning the gap. This CDR3 contains 15 residues. Germline CDR1 is LGHNA and CDR2 is YNFKEQ.